This T cell receptor beta chain was captured by sequencing in a study of shared T cell receptors in the human thymus. Generated by immunoSEQ multiplex PCR, the TCRdb table keeps only in-frame clones and is missing some. Found here are 720,000 or so clones, 70% to 90% of them singletons; the top ten hold 0.008% to 0.011%. The CDR3 has 17 amino acids. V gave up 0 bases and J gave up 0 bases, with 10 bases separating them. CDR1 is SGDLS and CDR2 is YYNGEE in the germline V gene. These data also formed part of another study, on human thymus T cells. That source adds: Thymus tissue for the work was resected from patients undergoing corrective heart surgery. It looked as if thymic and blood repertoires used V and J genes in a biased way. Related research found strongly overlapping thymic repertoires in unrelated individuals.

The V call is TRBV9, the J call TRBJ2-6; D unclear. Sequencing was carried out using thymocytes. This clonotype was sampled from a girl under two years old with a congenital heart defect. The CDR3 here is CASSVAISSSGANVLTF. CDR3 nucleotides: TGTGCCAGCAGCGTAGCTATCTCAAGCTCTGGGGCCAACGTCCTGACTTTC. Combining the CDR3 with reference TRBV9 and TRBJ2-6 gives the whole variable domain DSGVTQTPKHLITATGQRVTLRCSPRSGDLSVYWYQQSLDQGLQFLIQYYNGEERAKGNILERFSAQQFPDLHSELNLSSLELGDSALYFCASSVAISSSGANVLTFGAGSRLTVL.